This TCR beta chain was recorded in a study of blood T cells in healthy people across ages. Combining a sample-barcoded 5' primer with a J-beta primer mix, a second PCR ran for roughly 7 to 11 cycles. TCRdb reprocessed the 5' RACE reads via MiXCR and lists one record per CDR3 protein. The sample lists 600,000 to 1,000,000 distinct CDR3 sequences, roughly 50% occurring once. The CDR3 covers 15 residues. Germline loops: CDR1 SNHLY, CDR2 FYNNEI. V dropped 0 bases and J dropped 9 bases, with 12 bases sitting between them. Each donor was a healthy Caucasian individual from Russia, aged about 6 to 90. The sequence derives from a man younger than 45 in good health. The specimen was blood. This rearrangement joins TRBV2 to TRBJ1-6; perhaps TRBD1 as D (5 bases). The CDR3 region is CASSEAGGTTSPLHF. DNA of the CDR3: TGTGCCAGCAGTGAAGCAGGCGGGACCACTTCACCCCTCCACTTT.